The entry that follows covers one T cell receptor (beta chain) sequence. CDR1 MNHEY and CDR2 SVGAGI come from the germline V gene. CDR3 length: 15 residues. The trim removed 5 bases at V and 7 bases at J, leaving 13 bases unmatched. This record belongs to a study of blood T cell repertoires in COVID-19. The wider study: The study drew acute and convalescent COVID-19 samples from the United States, Italy and Spain. The analysed material was cDNA or gDNA that came from T cells, B-cell-depleted T cells, or PBMCs.

In the authors' workflow: Estimation of nucleated cell counts was performed using reference gene primer amplification. Libraries were prepared by immunoSEQ multiplex PCR; TCRdb keeps only in-frame clonotypes and omits some of them. The DNA was the basis for D and trimming; V, J and clone size are from that table. This table holds 150,000 to 200,000 clones, approximately 90% found once. The V gene is TRBV6-5, the J gene TRBJ1-1; 7 nucleotides line up with TRBD1. This TCR came from a middle-aged man with active or convalescent COVID-19. The specimen was peripheral blood. The CDR3 sequence is CASSPFGTERIEAFF. The CDR3 nucleotides are TGTGCCAGCAGTCCTTTCGGGACAGAAAGGATTGAAGCTTTCTTT.